These 2 T cell receptor beta chains share one sample of origin, sequenced in a study of blood T cell repertoires in COVID-19 (dated by TCRdb to 2018 to 2021). Library preparation was by the immunoSEQ multiplex PCR assay. TCRdb stores this immuneACCESS table with in-frame sequences only. Part of the clones is absent; in the studies checked, under half of the shortfall reflects unresolved V genes, and no reason is known for the rest. The sample yields under 350,000 clones; around 85% were counted once. The ten top clones hold about 4% of the sample. The specimen sequenced was PBMCs or T cells enriched from blood (not recorded which). Receptor source: a woman in her forties with acute COVID-19.

V is TRBV20-1 and J is TRBJ2-7, with a possible D match to TRBD2 (6 bases). The V gene lost 3 bases and the J gene lost 1 base, with 19 bases spanning the gap. CDR3 length: 16 residues. The germline V gene encodes CDR1 DFQATT and CDR2 SNEGSKA (reference sequence). This chain's CDR3 is CSASLLGNGRSYEQYF. In nucleotides, the CDR3 is TGCAGTGCTAGTCTCTTGGGAAACGGGAGATCCTACGAGCAGTACTTC.

This chain links TRBV7-2 with TRBJ1-1, with a weak D call TRBD1 (6 bases). V lost 5 bases to trimming and J lost 3 bases, with 19 bases between them. The V gene's germline CDR1 is SGHTA and CDR2 FQGNSA. The CDR3 length is 16 residues. CDR3 protein: CASSLRAHPGDTEAFF. DNA for the CDR3: TGTGCCAGCAGCCTCCGGGCCCACCCAGGGGACACTGAAGCTTTCTTT.